The 29 T cell receptor beta chains below were found in one sample sequenced in a study of blood T cell repertoires in COVID-19. The method was immunoSEQ multiplex PCR; TCRdb's version includes in-frame clones alone and lacks a portion of them. The sample lists 400,000 to 500,000 clones, 70% to 90% occurring once. The specimen was peripheral blood. The receptors originated from a woman in her thirties with active or convalescent COVID-19.

The rearrangement joins TRBV6-5 to TRBJ2-3; 8 bases align to TRBD1. The length of the CDR3 is 14 residues. Trimming at V came to 7 bases and at J to 4 bases, leaving 7 bases not matched to a gene. Germline V gives CDR1 MNHEY, CDR2 SVGAGI. The CDR3 loop reads CASTRQGMSDTQYF. CDR3 coding DNA: TGTGCCAGCACTAGACAGGGGATGTCAGATACGCAGTATTTT.

V is TRBV5-4 and J is TRBJ2-3; 10 bases fit TRBD1. The CDR3 length is 15 residues. Trimming cost V 4 bases and J 5 bases; bases outside gene matches: 7. Germline V CDR1 and CDR2: SGHNT, YYREEE (reference sequence). Here the CDR3 reads CASSLADRGGDTQYF. In nucleotides, the CDR3 is TGTGCCAGCAGCCTAGCGGACAGGGGGGGAGATACGCAGTATTTT.

This clone occurred once. V gene TRBV6-1 combines with J gene TRBJ2-1, with TRBD2 matching 10 bases. The trim removed 2 bases at V and 2 bases at J, leaving 0 bases unmatched. From germline, CDR1 is MNHNS and CDR2 SASEGT. CDR3 size: 15 residues. In DNA form, the CDR3 reads TGTGCCAGCAGTGAACTAGCGGGAGCCTACAATGAGCAGTTCTTC. It is translated as CASSELAGAYNEQFF.

The chain uses TRBV19 and TRBJ1-1, with 7 nucleotides matching TRBD1. This CDR3 is built from 14 residues. The V gene end was trimmed by 3 bases and the J gene end by 4 bases; junction bases not matched to a gene: 5. Germline V CDR1 and CDR2: LNHDA, SQIVND (reference sequence). CDR3 DNA: TGTGCCAGTAGTATCTCGGACAGGCCCACTGAAGCTTTCTTT. It translates to CASSISDRPTEAFF.

V and J are TRBV6-2 or TRBV6-3 and TRBJ2-3; 7 bases fit TRBD1. CDR1 MNHEY and CDR2 SVGEGT come from the germline V gene. This CDR3 region has 15 residues. Trimming at V came to 6 bases and at J to 4 bases, leaving 10 bases not matched to a gene. CDR3 loop: CASSLQGIKADTQYF. CDR3 DNA: TGTGCCAGCAGCTTACAGGGGATAAAGGCAGATACGCAGTATTTT.

The chain joins TRBV6-4 to TRBJ2-2, with D perhaps matching TRBD1 (6 bases). Between the trimmed V and J ends, which lost 4 bases and 4 bases, there was a span of 10 bases. This CDR3 spans 14 amino acids. Germline V lookup: CDR1 MRHNA, CDR2 SNTAGT. The CDR3 is CASSGQVGTGELFF. CDR3 nucleotides: TGTGCCAGCAGTGGACAGGTTGGCACCGGGGAGCTGTTTTTT.

This clone was observed a few times. The chain joins TRBV7-9 to TRBJ2-3, with TRBD2 identical over 10 bases. J was trimmed by 4 bases and V by 5 bases; bases with no gene match: 12. Germline assignment: CDR1 SEHNR and CDR2 FQNEAQ (reference sequence). The CDR3 consists of 17 residues. This CDR3 is CASSRWRLAGVPDTQYF. As DNA, the CDR3 is TGTGCCAGCAGCCGATGGCGCCTAGCGGGGGTTCCAGATACGCAGTATTTT.

The chain carries TRBV5-1 and TRBJ1-5; TRBD1 might be the D (6 bases). Looked up from germline, CDR1 is SGHRS and CDR2 is YFSETQ. This CDR3 region has 14 residues. Trimming removed 4 bases at V and 5 bases at J, with 13 bases between. The CDR3 nucleotides are TGCGCCAGCAGCCCGGGGACATCAGATCAGCCCCAGCATTTT. Translating it yields CASSPGTSDQPQHF.

The CDR3 loop is CASSFRLAGEQYF. Here the CDR3 DNA reads TGCGCCAGCAGCTTTCGACTAGCCGGTGAGCAGTACTTC. V and J are TRBV5-1 and TRBJ2-7; 7 bases line up with TRBD2. Germline trimming cut 2 bases from V and 7 bases from J; bases unmatched to any gene: 6. This CDR3 contains 13 residues. Germline CDR1 and CDR2: SGHRS and YFSETQ.

The chain links TRBV18 to TRBJ2-1; 13 nucleotides line up with TRBD2. Germline CDR1 reads KGHSH; CDR2 reads LQKENI. J gave up 7 bases and V 3 bases, and 12 bases lay outside the gene matches. The CDR3 contains 18 residues. CDR3 nucleotides: TGTGCCAGCTCACCCGTAGGGACTAGCGGGAACAAAGGTAATGAGCAGTTCTTC. Translated, it gives CASSPVGTSGNKGNEQFF.

V gene TRBV6-5 combines with J gene TRBJ1-3; D gene ambiguous. The CDR3 length is 15 residues. Germline V gives CDR1 MNHEY, CDR2 SVGAGI. The V and J ends lost 8 bases and 0 bases respectively, with 14 bases between them. CDR3: CASRLSESSGNTIYF. CDR3 bases: TGTGCCAGCCGACTCAGCGAAAGCTCTGGAAACACCATATATTTT.

V is TRBV13 and J is TRBJ2-1; TRBD1 is a possible D gene (5 bases). V dropped 3 bases and J dropped 0 bases, with 12 bases sitting between them. Germline CDR1 and CDR2: PRHDT and FYEKMQ (reference sequence). CDR3 length equals 16 residues. The CDR3 region is CASSFATEISYNEQFF. CDR3 nucleotide sequence: TGTGCCAGCAGCTTCGCGACAGAGATCTCCTACAATGAGCAGTTCTTC.

The chain carries TRBV7-2 and TRBJ2-1, with 13 bases that match TRBD2. V lost 4 bases and J lost 9; bases outside the gene matches: 6. This CDR3 has 15 residues. Per germline, CDR1 SGHTA and CDR2 FQGNSA. CDR3 loop: CASSYGTSGIGEQFF. DNA of the CDR3: TGTGCCAGCAGCTACGGGACTAGCGGGATAGGTGAGCAGTTCTTC.

J is TRBJ2-1 and V is TRBV11-2; 9 nucleotides agree with TRBD2. CDR3 length equals 14 residues. CDR1 is SGHAT and CDR2 is FQNNGV in the germline V gene. Trimming removed 5 bases from V and 6 bases from J; junction bases left unmatched: 5. The CDR3 nucleotides read TGTGCCAGCAGCCGGGGACTAGCTAGCAATGAGCAGTTCTTC. It yields the protein CASSRGLASNEQFF.

This chain uses TRBV2 with TRBJ2-1; 9 bases align to TRBD2. The V gene end was trimmed by 7 bases and the J gene end by 8 bases; junction bases not matched to a gene: 9. The CDR3 runs 14 residues. Germline CDR1 and CDR2: SNHLY and FYNNEI. CDR3: CASNPGTSHDEQFF. In nucleotides, the CDR3 is TGTGCCAGCAATCCGGGGACTAGCCATGATGAGCAGTTCTTC.

The rearrangement uses TRBV11-2 and TRBJ2-3, with 9 bases that match TRBD2. CDR1 and CDR2 (germline): SGHAT, FQNNGV. J gave up 4 bases and V 6 bases, and 14 bases lay outside the gene matches. CDR3 length: 17 residues. CDR3 protein: CASRQPGLAFVADTQYF. CDR3 in DNA: TGTGCCAGCAGACAACCGGGACTAGCTTTTGTGGCAGATACGCAGTATTTT.

The chain links TRBV27 to TRBJ2-7; D is unresolved. CDR1 MNHEY and CDR2 SMNVEV come from the germline V gene (reference sequence). CDR3 length: 13 amino acids. Trimming took off 4 bases at V and 1 base at J, with 8 bases between the two ends. CDR3 residues: CASSSVLSYEQYF. For the CDR3, the DNA is TGTGCCAGCAGTTCCGTTTTGTCCTACGAGCAGTACTTC.

The gene calls are TRBV5-1 and TRBJ2-5, with 8 bases identical to TRBD2. CDR3 length equals 14 residues. V shed 6 bases, J shed 1 base, and the junction held 5 bases outside the gene matches. Germline CDR1 reads SGHRS; CDR2 reads YFSETQ. In DNA form, the CDR3 reads TGCGCCAGCAATTCAGGACTAGCCCAAGAGACCCAGTACTTC. Translated: CASNSGLAQETQYF.

The CDR3 bases are TGTGCCAGCACCCCTAATGGAGCCTACGAGCAGTACTTC. This encodes CASTPNGAYEQYF. V usage is TRBV5-4 and J usage is TRBJ2-7; D is unresolved. Germline V lookup: CDR1 SGHNT, CDR2 YYREEE (reference sequence). V lost 6 bases, J lost 2 bases, and 12 bases lay in between. This CDR3 comprises 13 residues.

This clone was recorded only once. The chain carries TRBV13 and TRBJ1-3; 9 bases line up with TRBD1. The V gene end was trimmed by 5 bases and the J gene end by 4 bases; junction bases not matched to a gene: 15. Per germline, CDR1 PRHDT and CDR2 FYEKMQ (reference sequence). The length of the CDR3 is 18 residues. The CDR3 DNA reads TGTGCCAGCAGCGCTTTGGACAGGGGCGCCTTGGGGGGAAACACCATATATTTT. Amino acid sequence: CASSALDRGALGGNTIYF.

The genes are TRBV2 and TRBJ1-6; no firm D call. The ends were cut back, 4 bases at V and 4 bases at J, with 5 bases in the middle. This CDR3 contains 13 residues. The germline V gene has CDR1 SNHLY and CDR2 FYNNEI. CDR3 DNA: TGTGCCAGCAGTGCCCAGTATAATTCACCCCTCCACTTT. Its translation: CASSAQYNSPLHF.

The CDR3 sequence: CASSLGSNYEQYF. CDR3 bases: TGTGCCAGCAGCTTGGGAAGCAACTACGAGCAGTACTTC. The chain is built from TRBV5-6 and TRBJ2-7, with D unresolved. The CDR3 is 13 residues long. Trimming cost V 0 bases and J 3 bases, with 7 bases left between them. Germline lookup yields CDR1 SGHDT and CDR2 YYEEEE.

The rearrangement links TRBV7-9 to TRBJ1-2, with 9 bases that match TRBD1. The germline V gene encodes CDR1 SEHNR and CDR2 FQNEAQ (reference sequence). Trimming removed 4 bases from V and 2 bases from J; junction bases left unmatched: 8. This CDR3 contains 16 residues. The CDR3 DNA sequence: TGTGCCAGCAGCTCACAGTGGACAGGGGAAAACTATGGCTACACCTTC. Its translation is CASSSQWTGENYGYTF.

The genes are TRBV27 and TRBJ2-5; tentatively, D is TRBD1 (6 bases). The germline CDR1 and CDR2 sequences are MNHEY and SMNVEV (reference sequence). V lost 6 bases, J lost 8 bases, and 16 bases lay in between. CDR3 length: 13 amino acids. In DNA, the CDR3 is TGTGCCAGCAGGACGACAGGCGGTGGAACCCAGTACTTC. Its protein is CASRTTGGGTQYF.

CDR3 region: CASRGLGQGSNYGYTF. The CDR3 DNA reads TGTGCCAGCAGGGGATTAGGACAGGGCTCGAACTATGGCTACACCTTC. This sequence joins TRBV11-2 and TRBJ1-2, with TRBD1 matching 8 bases. The CDR3 covers 16 residues. From germline, CDR1 is SGHAT and CDR2 FQNNGV. V trimming: 6 bases; J trimming: 2 bases; junction bases outside the gene matches: 11.

V and J are TRBV4-1 and TRBJ1-3, with a weak D call TRBD1 (6 bases). V gave up 4 bases and J gave up 4 bases, with 17 bases separating them. CDR1 and CDR2 from the germline V gene are MGHRA and YSYEKL. The CDR3 runs 16 residues. The CDR3 protein is CASSPIGGVSGNTIYF. CDR3 sequence (DNA): TGCGCCAGCAGCCCGATAGGGGGGGTCTCGGGAAACACCATATATTTT.

This rearrangement joins TRBV4-1 to TRBJ2-2; D is perhaps TRBD2 (5 bases). CDR1 MGHRA and CDR2 YSYEKL come from the germline V gene. The CDR3 totals 15 residues. The V end lost 0 bases, the J end lost 9 bases, and 14 bases lay between the germline ends. CDR3 residues: CASSQDGETYRELFF. In DNA form, the CDR3 reads TGCGCCAGCAGCCAAGATGGGGAGACCTACCGGGAGCTGTTTTTT.

V and J are TRBV19 and TRBJ2-1; D gene unclear. This CDR3 is 13 amino acids long. V lost 5 bases and J lost 5, with 10 bases in between. Per germline, CDR1 LNHDA and CDR2 SQIVND (reference sequence). Here the CDR3 reads CASSSTLDNEQFF. For the CDR3, the DNA is TGTGCCAGTAGTTCAACTCTTGACAATGAGCAGTTCTTC.

V is TRBV19 and J is TRBJ1-1; maybe TRBD1 (6 bases). The CDR3 length is 16 residues. The V gene lost 1 base and the J gene lost 5 bases, with 17 bases spanning the gap. The germline V gene encodes CDR1 LNHDA and CDR2 SQIVND (reference sequence). CDR3 DNA: TGTGCCAGTAGTATAGCCTTACGCGGGGGGCCAACTGAAGCTTTCTTT. As protein: CASSIALRGGPTEAFF.